This T cell receptor beta chain was obtained from a study of blood T cells in healthy people across ages. The CDR3 contains 11 residues. Germline CDR1 is SQVTM and CDR2 is ANQGSEA. V lost 7 bases, J lost 5 bases, and 12 bases lay in between. Sample-barcoded 5' priming and a J-beta primer mix drove a second PCR of 7 to 11 cycles. TCRdb recomputed calls from the 5' RACE reads with MiXCR, one row per CDR3 protein. The sample consists of over 750,000 distinct CDR3 sequences, roughly 25% of them appearing once. These data were also reused for a study on T cells of mothers and their children.

The TCR sequence derives from a boy aged 10-17 years in good health. The rearrangement uses TRBV29-1 and TRBJ2-7; a possible D gene is TRBD2 (6 bases). What was sequenced was blood. CDR3 in amino acids: CSAGGDNEQYF. CDR3 nucleotide sequence: TGCAGCGCCGGGGGAGACAACGAGCAGTACTTC.